This entry is about one T cell receptor (beta chain). The sample is drawn from a study of cytomegalovirus exposure and HLA in healthy donors. The study ran its PCR with 60 Vbeta and 13 Jbeta primers. TCRdb's table, derived via immunoSEQ multiplex PCR, lists solely in-frame clones and lacks some. Among about 110,000 clones listed, 76% were seen once. Germline V gene lookup returns CDR1 SGHTA and CDR2 FQGNSA. V dropped 7 bases and J dropped 2 bases, with 18 bases sitting between them. The CDR3 covers 15 residues. V and J are TRBV7-2 and TRBJ2-7, with D unresolved. The TCR sequence derives from a man between 18 and 29 years old in good health and CMV-seronegative. Sequencing was performed on PBMCs. As DNA, the CDR3 is TGTGCCAGCACCCCAAAAACTCCCTTAACCTACGAGCAGTACTTC. Translation gives CASTPKTPLTYEQYF.